The rows below give T cell receptor beta chains drawn from one sample of a study of radiotherapy plus CTLA-4 blockade in lung cancer. Sequencing used immunoSEQ multiplex PCR; TCRdb keeps in-frame clones, though not all of them. Of fewer than 100,000 clones in the sample, around 78% were seen once. The sample was peripheral blood, taken from a patient treated with radiotherapy plus ipilimumab. These receptors were obtained from a human donor with non-small cell lung cancer whose response to radiotherapy plus ipilimumab could not be evaluated. Some clones in this sample may be carry-over from other donors' samples. Both conserved end residues are part of each CDR3. The D gene is left open where the match is weak. A clone size is listed for some rows: how often the clone was seen (once, few, many), or a class if it is expanded.

d_gene	abundance	j_gene	v_gene	CDR3nt	CDR3aa
.	once	TRBJ2-6	TRBV6-5	TGTGCCAGCAGTTACGGTAGACAGCTGACTTTC	CASSYGRQLTF
TRBD2	.	TRBJ2-1	TRBV5-1	TGCGCCAGCAGCTTGTTGGGGGGGTCTAACAATGAGCAGTTCTTC	CASSLLGGSNNEQFF
.	.	TRBJ1-3	TRBV5-1	TGCGCCAGCAGCTTGGGCGGAGGAAACACCATATATTTT	CASSLGGGNTIYF
TRBD2	.	TRBJ2-1	TRBV28	TGTGCCAGCAGTTTGTCCGGGACTAGCGGAACCCTGAGCTCCTACAATGAGCAGTTCTTC	CASSLSGTSGTLSSYNEQFF
.	.	TRBJ1-5	TRBV6-5	TGTGCCAGCAGTCTCAGGAATAGCAATCAGCCCCAGCATTTT	CASSLRNSNQPQHF
TRBD2	.	TRBJ2-5	TRBV4-1	TGCGCCAGCAGCCGAGGCGGGGGTATAGAGACCCAGTACTTC	CASSRGGGIETQYF
TRBD2	.	TRBJ2-2	TRBV14	TGTGCCAGCAGCCAAGATTCGTGGGGGGGGAACACCGGGGAGCTGTTTTTT	CASSQDSWGGNTGELFF
.	.	TRBJ1-6	TRBV10-2	TGCGCCAGCAGTGAGTCAGGGGGTTCACCCCTCCACTTT	CASSESGGSPLHF
TRBD2	.	TRBJ2-1	TRBV27	TGTACTTCGGGGGGACTGCGCAATGAGCAGTTCTTC	CTSGGLRNEQFF
.	.	TRBJ1-6	TRBV19	TGTGCCAGTAGTAGTGGAGGCCATGGGAATTCACCCCTCCACTTT	CASSSGGHGNSPLHF
.	.	TRBJ1-5	TRBV7-2	TGTGCCAGCAGCCCCCCCCGACGGGGCAATCAGCCCCAGCATTTT	CASSPPRRGNQPQHF
.	.	TRBJ2-7	TRBV6-1	TGTGCCAGCAGCCTAACCCCCTACGAGCAGTACTTC	CASSLTPYEQYF
TRBD1	.	TRBJ2-7	TRBV4-3	TGCGCCAGCAGCCAAGAGGCTCAGGGGGTTTCGCACGAGCAGTACTTC	CASSQEAQGVSHEQYF
.	.	TRBJ1-3	TRBV28	TGTGCCAGCAGTGGGGGGGCTTCTGGAAACACCATATATTTT	CASSGGASGNTIYF
.	.	TRBJ1-2	TRBV7-2	TGTGCCAGCAGCTTAGATAGCGGGGCCCGGAACTATGGCTACACCTTC	CASSLDSGARNYGYTF
.	.	TRBJ2-1	TRBV5-1	TGCGCCAGCAGCGCGACAGAGTTCTCCTACAATGAGCAGTTCTTC	CASSATEFSYNEQFF
.	.	TRBJ2-7	TRBV27	TGTGCCAGCAGTTCACTTGGGGGGACCTACGAGCAGTACTTC	CASSSLGGTYEQYF
.	.	TRBJ1-1	TRBV6-6	TGTGCTTCAGACCACGGGGGGTCCTGGGCTTTCTTT	CASDHGGSWAFF
.	once	TRBJ2-7	TRBV6-5	TGTGCCAGCAGTTCCCTGAGGTCCCAGGGGCCCGAGCAGTACTTC	CASSSLRSQGPEQYF
TRBD1	.	TRBJ2-7	TRBV5-1	TGCGCCAGCAGCCCGGGACAGGGATCCTACGAGCAGTACTTC	CASSPGQGSYEQYF
TRBD1	few	TRBJ1-6	TRBV4-2	TGTGCCAGCAGCCAAGAACAGGGGAATTCACCCCTCCACTTT	CASSQEQGNSPLHF
TRBD2	.	TRBJ2-5	TRBV6-4	TGTGCCAGCAGTGACAAGGTAGCGGGGGGGGGTGAGACCCAGTACTTC	CASSDKVAGGGETQYF
.	.	TRBJ2-7	TRBV9	TGTGCCAGCAGCGTAGGGGCAGGGACCTACGAGCAGTACTTC	CASSVGAGTYEQYF
TRBD2	once	TRBJ2-7	TRBV11-2	TGTGCCAGCAGCTTAGTGGGACTAGTGACCCCGTACTTC	CASSLVGLVTPYF
.	.	TRBJ2-1	TRBV19	TGTGCCAGTAGTATGCGGAGGGTCGACATCAATGAGCAGTTCTTC	CASSMRRVDINEQFF
TRBD1	.	TRBJ1-2	TRBV7-9	TGTGCCAGCAGCCGGACAGGCCCCTATGGCTACACCTTC	CASSRTGPYGYTF
TRBD1	.	TRBJ2-5	TRBV14	TGTGCCAGCAGCCATTTTCGGGACAGGGCGCGGGGAGAGACCCAGTACTTC	CASSHFRDRARGETQYF
TRBD2	.	TRBJ2-2	TRBV5-1	TGCGCCAGCAGCTTGGGTTCGGGGGGAACGAGCACCGGGGAGCTGTTTTTT	CASSLGSGGTSTGELFF
.	.	TRBJ2-3	TRBV28	TGTGCCAGCAGTTTCCCACAGGGAAGGACAGATACGCAGTATTTT	CASSFPQGRTDTQYF
TRBD2	.	TRBJ2-6	TRBV4-2	TGTGCCAGCAGCCAAGAGGGGATAGCGGGGTTTGGGGCCAACGTCCTGACTTTC	CASSQEGIAGFGANVLTF
TRBD1	.	TRBJ2-7	TRBV5-1	TGCGCCAGCAGCTGGGGACAGGCCTACGAGCAGTACTTC	CASSWGQAYEQYF
TRBD2	.	TRBJ2-7	TRBV7-9	TGTGCCAGCAGCTCTCGGGGGGGCCGGGAGGAGCAGTACTTC	CASSSRGGREEQYF
.	.	TRBJ1-4	TRBV28	TGTACCAGCAGTTTAGGGCCAGGATCTAATGAAAAACTGTTTTTT	CTSSLGPGSNEKLFF
.	.	TRBJ2-7	TRBV6-1	TGTGCCAGCAGTGAAGCCTCCGGGACAAAACCCTACGAGCAGTACTTC	CASSEASGTKPYEQYF
.	.	TRBJ1-1	TRBV7-2	TGTGCCAGCAGCTTAGGGGGCCCACAGGGTAGTGAAGCTTTCTTT	CASSLGGPQGSEAFF